A single sample is the source of the 13 T cell receptor beta chains below, sequenced in a study of blood T cell repertoires in COVID-19. Sequenced by immunoSEQ multiplex PCR; TCRdb stores in-frame clones only, minus some. The sample has about 270,000 clones, more than 80% seen once. Sequencing was done on a sample of PBMCs or T cells enriched from blood (not recorded which). Receptor source: a woman aged 25-40 years with acute COVID-19.

The J gene is TRBJ2-7, the V gene TRBV27, with D perhaps TRBD2 (5 bases). The germline V gene encodes CDR1 MNHEY and CDR2 SMNVEV (reference sequence). The CDR3 covers 13 residues. The V end was cut by 5 bases, the J end by 3 bases, with 11 bases between. CDR3 in amino acids: CASSPRGDYEQYF. In nucleotides, the CDR3 is TGTGCCAGCAGTCCTCGGGGAGACTACGAGCAGTACTTC.

V gene TRBV4-1 combines with J gene TRBJ2-1; TRBD2 might be the D (6 bases). Per germline, CDR1 MGHRA and CDR2 YSYEKL. Trimming removed 4 bases from V and 2 bases from J, with 18 bases in between. This CDR3 is built from 17 residues. In DNA, the CDR3 is TGCGCCAGCAGCCCCCGAGGATGGGAGGTTCCCTACAATGAGCAGTTCTTC. It is translated as CASSPRGWEVPYNEQFF.

V is TRBV7-9 and J is TRBJ2-1; 9 positions agree with TRBD2. The CDR3 covers 15 residues. V lost 2 bases, J lost 9 bases, and 8 bases stayed unmatched. Germline assignment: CDR1 SEHNR and CDR2 FQNEAQ (reference sequence). The CDR3 DNA sequence: TGTGCCAGCAGCTTAACCGAGGGCGGGAGGGTTGAGCAGTTCTTC. As protein: CASSLTEGGRVEQFF.

This chain links TRBV6-4 with TRBJ2-1; 9 nucleotides agree with TRBD2. The CDR3 runs 15 residues. Germline lookup yields CDR1 MRHNA and CDR2 SNTAGT. V shed 3 bases, J shed 2 bases, and the junction held 2 bases outside the gene matches. The CDR3 reads CASSETSGPYNEQFF. The CDR3 DNA is TGTGCCAGCAGTGAGACTAGCGGTCCCTACAATGAGCAGTTCTTC.

Concerning this clone: Other DNA sequences in this sample translate to the same CDR3. The chain employs TRBV28 and TRBJ2-1; unclear D gene. Trimming shortened V by 6 bases and J by 7 bases, and 7 bases separated the two germline ends. Germline V gene lookup returns CDR1 MDHEN and CDR2 SYDVKM. This CDR3 comprises 11 residues. CDR3: CASSRVNEQFF. Written as DNA, the CDR3 is TGTGCCAGCAGCCGGGTGAATGAGCAGTTCTTC.

V is TRBV28 and J is TRBJ1-1, with a weak D call TRBD1 (5 bases). The CDR3 consists of 13 residues. In germline, CDR1 is MDHEN, CDR2 SYDVKM. V was pared by 5 bases and J by 1 base, with 8 bases between. The CDR3 region is CASSETGNTEAFF. For the CDR3, the DNA is TGTGCCAGCAGTGAAACAGGGAACACTGAAGCTTTCTTT.

In this sample, this clone turned up many times. At one end the junction does not follow the germline gene, possibly because of a read error. V usage is TRBV19 and J usage is TRBJ1-5; possible D gene TRBD1, 5 bases. Germline V CDR1 and CDR2: LNHDA, SQIVND (reference sequence). The CDR3 runs to 13 residues. CDR3 sequence reads: CGSASREGQPQHF. In DNA, the CDR3 is TGTGGCAGTGCCAGCAGGGAGGGTCAGCCCCAGCATTTT.

The chain joins TRBV4-1 to TRBJ2-3; perhaps TRBD1 as D (6 bases). Germline V gene sequence: CDR1 MGHRA, CDR2 YSYEKL. V lost 0 bases to trimming and J lost 4 bases, with 11 bases between them. CDR3 length: 15 amino acids. CDR3 in amino acids: CASSQEIGGADTQYF. The CDR3 nucleotides are TGCGCCAGCAGCCAAGAGATAGGGGGAGCAGATACGCAGTATTTT.

This sequence joins TRBV11-3 and TRBJ2-5; 8 bases map to TRBD2. The germline CDR1 and CDR2 sequences are SGHNT and YENEEA. V trimming: 5 bases; J trimming: 4 bases; junction bases outside the gene matches: 3. CDR3 length equals 13 residues. For the CDR3, the DNA is TGTGCCAGCAGCCACGGACTAGCAGAGACCCAGTACTTC. Translating gives CASSHGLAETQYF.

This rearrangement joins TRBV3-1 (or the pseudogene TRBV3-2) to TRBJ2-2, with TRBD1 identical over 7 bases. Germline CDR1 is LGHDT and CDR2 is YNNKEL (reference sequence). The CDR3 covers 15 residues. V trimming: 4 bases; J trimming: 6 bases; junction bases outside the gene matches: 8. As DNA, the CDR3 is TGTGCCAGCAGCCCCCCCCCAGGGGGATCCGGGGAGCTGTTTTTT. It specifies CASSPPPGGSGELFF.

The chain is built from TRBV7-2 and TRBJ2-1; no definite D call. Trimming stripped 0 bases from V and 7 bases from J, with 7 bases between. CDR1 and CDR2 from the germline V gene are SGHTA and FQGNSA. The CDR3 is 13 amino acids. The CDR3: CASSLASGNEQFF. The CDR3 DNA follows: TGTGCCAGCAGCTTAGCGTCCGGGAATGAGCAGTTCTTC. Full variable domain (missing parts from reference TRBV7-2 and TRBJ2-1): GAGVSQSPSNKVTEKGKDVELRCDPISGHTALYWYRQSLGQGLEFLIYFQGNSAPDKSGLPSDRFSAERTGGSVSTLTIQRTQQEDSAVYLCASSLASGNEQFFGPGTRLTVL.

This chain connects TRBV6-5 to TRBJ1-4; no definite D call. The germline V gene has CDR1 MNHEY and CDR2 SVGAGI. Trimming stripped 6 bases from V and 0 bases from J, with 11 bases between. The CDR3 length is 15 residues. CDR3 sequence: CASREDGATNEKLFF. The DNA for the CDR3 is TGTGCCAGCAGGGAGGACGGAGCAACTAATGAAAAACTGTTTTTT.

The V call is TRBV5-8, the J call TRBJ2-7; 7 nucleotides align to TRBD2. CDR3 length equals 12 residues. Germline V gives CDR1 SGHTS, CDR2 YDEGEE. V shed 7 bases, J shed 4 bases, and the junction held 5 bases outside the gene matches. The CDR3 loop reads CASLGEGYEQYF. Here the CDR3 DNA reads TGTGCCAGCTTGGGGGAGGGATACGAGCAGTACTTC. Filled out from reference TRBV5-8 and TRBJ2-7, the complete variable domain reads EAGVTQSPTHLIKTRGQQATLRCSPISGHTSVYWYQQALGLGLQFLLWYDEGEERNRGNFPPRFSGRQFPNYSSELNVNALELEDSALYLCASLGEGYEQYFGPGTRLTVT.